The entry that follows covers one T cell receptor (beta chain) sequence. What was amplified from RNA transcripts were TCR beta CDR3 regions. Initially, a first-round RT-PCR of the TCR CDR3 employed the HTBI primer set. MiXCR, run by TCRdb on the multiplex PCR reads, gives a single entry per CDR3 protein. Here the sample spans 600,000 to 650,000 distinct CDR3 sequences, around 20% being singletons. This record comes from a study of T cells in Graves' hyperthyroidism and ophthalmopathy. Ophthalmopathy patients had Clinical Activity Score at least 3, NOSPECS grade at least 4, duration under 3 months. Germline V gene lookup returns CDR1 MDHEN and CDR2 SYDVKM. The CDR3 has 14 amino acids. Trimming left V 2 bases short and J 5 bases short, with 13 bases between.

The sequencing sample was made of blood. This receptor was identified in a man between 25 and 39 years old with Graves' ophthalmopathy. V is TRBV28 and J is TRBJ2-7, with TRBD2 as a possible D gene (5 bases). In DNA form, the CDR3 reads TGTGCCAGCAGTTTAGAAGGGAGTTACAACGAGCAGTACTTC. Amino acid sequence: CASSLEGSYNEQYF.